The source of this TCR beta chain is a study of identical twins. Comments on this clonotype: Its antigen is as yet unknown.

Each CDR3 protein gets one entry after TCRdb re-called the 5' RACE reads with MiXCR. The sample has approximately 600,000 distinct CDR3 sequences, nearly 10% seen once. V was pared by 0 bases and J by 0 bases, with 9 bases between. In germline, CDR1 is MNHEY, CDR2 SVGAGI. This CDR3 comprises 16 residues. Study-wide findings and caveats: Cross-sectional statistical analysis, not tracking of the same donors, underpinned the conclusions.

The data were also submitted as part of a second study, on yellow fever vaccine responses in identical twins.

The source of this sequence is a young woman in good health. Sequencing used PBMCs. V is TRBV6-5 and J is TRBJ2-4, with D perhaps matching TRBD1 (5 bases). This chain's CDR3 is CASSYSSDRAKNIQYF. The CDR3 DNA reads as TGTGCCAGCAGTTACTCCAGTGACAGAGCCAAAAACATTCAGTACTTC.